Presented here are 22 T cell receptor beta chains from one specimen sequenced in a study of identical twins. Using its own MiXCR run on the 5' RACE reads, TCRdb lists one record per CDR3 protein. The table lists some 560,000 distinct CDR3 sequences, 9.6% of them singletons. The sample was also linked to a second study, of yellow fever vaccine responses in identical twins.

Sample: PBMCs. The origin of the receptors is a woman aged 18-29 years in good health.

CDR3 DNA sequence: TGCAGTGCTAGTGCCGGATGGGGCTCTGGGGCCAACGTCCTGACTTTC. Amino acid sequence: CSASAGWGSGANVLTF. This sequence joins TRBV20-1 and TRBJ2-6; the D is unclear. The ends were cut back, 3 bases at V and 0 bases at J, with 12 bases in the middle. The CDR3 is made up of 16 amino acids. CDR1 DFQATT and CDR2 SNEGSKA come from the germline V gene (reference sequence).

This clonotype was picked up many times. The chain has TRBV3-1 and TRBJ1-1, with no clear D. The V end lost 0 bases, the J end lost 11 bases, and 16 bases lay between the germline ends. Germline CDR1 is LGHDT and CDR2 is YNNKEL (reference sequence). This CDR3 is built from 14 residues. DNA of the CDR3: TGTGCCAGCAGCCAAGATTCCCTGTCGCGAGGGGCTTTCTTT. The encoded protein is CASSQDSLSRGAFF. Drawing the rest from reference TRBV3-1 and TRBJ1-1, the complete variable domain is DTAVSQTPKYLVTQMGNDKSIKCEQNLGHDTMYWYKQDSKKFLKIMFSYNNKELIINETVPNRFSPKSPDKAHLNLHINSLELGDSAVYFCASSQDSLSRGAFFGQGTRLTVV.

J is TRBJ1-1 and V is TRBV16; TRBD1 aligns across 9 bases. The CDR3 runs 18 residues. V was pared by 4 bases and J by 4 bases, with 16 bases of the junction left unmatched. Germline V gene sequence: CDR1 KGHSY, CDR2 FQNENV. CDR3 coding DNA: TGTGCCAGCAGCCCCACGACGGGACAGGGCTTTGATGGCACTGAAGCTTTCTTT. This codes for CASSPTTGQGFDGTEAFF.

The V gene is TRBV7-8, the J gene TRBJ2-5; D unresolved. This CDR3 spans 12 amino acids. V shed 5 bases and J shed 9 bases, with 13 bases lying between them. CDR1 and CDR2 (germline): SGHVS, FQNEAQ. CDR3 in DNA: TGTGCCAGCAGCCCCGTCGGTCGTCCCCAGTACTTC. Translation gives CASSPVGRPQYF.

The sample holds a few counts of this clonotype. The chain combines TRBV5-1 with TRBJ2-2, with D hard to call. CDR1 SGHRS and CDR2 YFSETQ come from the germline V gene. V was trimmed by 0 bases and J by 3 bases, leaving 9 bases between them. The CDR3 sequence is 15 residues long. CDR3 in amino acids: CASSLGALDTGELFF. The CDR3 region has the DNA TGCGCCAGCAGCTTGGGAGCCCTGGACACCGGGGAGCTGTTTTTT. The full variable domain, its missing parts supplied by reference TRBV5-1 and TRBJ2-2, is KAGVTQTPRYLIKTRGQQVTLSCSPISGHRSVSWYQQTPGQGLQFLFEYFSETQRNKGNFPGRFSGRQFSNSRSEMNVSTLELGDSALYLCASSLGALDTGELFFGEGSRLTVL.

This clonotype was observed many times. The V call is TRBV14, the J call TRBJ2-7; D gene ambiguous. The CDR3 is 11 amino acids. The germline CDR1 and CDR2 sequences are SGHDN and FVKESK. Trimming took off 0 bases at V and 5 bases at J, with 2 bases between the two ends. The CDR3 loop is CASSQDHEQYF. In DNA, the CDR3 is TGTGCCAGCAGCCAAGATCACGAGCAGTACTTC.

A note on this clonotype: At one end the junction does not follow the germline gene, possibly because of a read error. CDR3 bases: TGTGCCAGCACCTTAGGTCTTGGGGACAGCTACAATGAGCAGTTCTTC. This sequence encodes CASTLGLGDSYNEQFF. The chain recombines TRBV7-6 with TRBJ2-1, with 7 bases aligning to TRBD1. CDR1 and CDR2 (germline): SGHVS, FNYEAQ. The CDR3 is 16 residues long.

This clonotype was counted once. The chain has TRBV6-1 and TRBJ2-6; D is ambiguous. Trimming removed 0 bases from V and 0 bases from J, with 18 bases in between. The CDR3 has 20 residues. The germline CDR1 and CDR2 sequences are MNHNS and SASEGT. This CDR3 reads CASSEALGFGTNSGANVLTF. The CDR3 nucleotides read TGTGCCAGCAGTGAAGCCTTAGGGTTTGGCACGAACTCTGGGGCCAACGTCCTGACTTTC.

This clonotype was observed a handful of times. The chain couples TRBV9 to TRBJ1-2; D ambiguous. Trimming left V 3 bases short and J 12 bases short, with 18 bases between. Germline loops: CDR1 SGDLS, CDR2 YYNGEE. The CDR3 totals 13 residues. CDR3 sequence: CASSAQKTMAHTF. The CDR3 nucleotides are TGTGCCAGCAGCGCACAGAAAACTATGGCACACACCTTC.

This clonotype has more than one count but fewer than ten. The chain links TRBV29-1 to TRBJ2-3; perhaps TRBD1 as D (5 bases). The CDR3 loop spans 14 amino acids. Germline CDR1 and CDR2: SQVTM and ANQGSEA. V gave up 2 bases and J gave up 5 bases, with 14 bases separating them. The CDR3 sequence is CSVERGVRRDTQYF. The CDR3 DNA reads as TGCAGCGTTGAAAGGGGCGTCAGGCGAGATACGCAGTATTTT.

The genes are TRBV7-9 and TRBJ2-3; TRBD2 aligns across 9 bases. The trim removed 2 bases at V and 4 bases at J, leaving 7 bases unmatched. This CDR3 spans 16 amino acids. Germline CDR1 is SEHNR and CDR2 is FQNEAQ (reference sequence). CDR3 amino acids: CASSLFLAGSSDTQYF. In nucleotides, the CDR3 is TGTGCCAGCAGCTTATTTCTAGCGGGAAGCTCAGATACGCAGTATTTT.

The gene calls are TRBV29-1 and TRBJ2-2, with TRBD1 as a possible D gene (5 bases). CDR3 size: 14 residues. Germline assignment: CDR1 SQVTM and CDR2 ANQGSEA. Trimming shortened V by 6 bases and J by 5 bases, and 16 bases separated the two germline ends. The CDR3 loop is CSVCFLRETGELFF. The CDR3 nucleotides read TGCAGCGTCTGCTTCCTCAGGGAAACCGGGGAGCTGTTTTTT.

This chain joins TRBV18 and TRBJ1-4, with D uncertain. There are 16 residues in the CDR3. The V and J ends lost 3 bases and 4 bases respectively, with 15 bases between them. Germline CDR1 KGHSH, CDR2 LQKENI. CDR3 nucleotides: TGTGCCAGCTCACCGATATTAGGACTCCTTAATGAAAAACTGTTTTTT. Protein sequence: CASSPILGLLNEKLFF.

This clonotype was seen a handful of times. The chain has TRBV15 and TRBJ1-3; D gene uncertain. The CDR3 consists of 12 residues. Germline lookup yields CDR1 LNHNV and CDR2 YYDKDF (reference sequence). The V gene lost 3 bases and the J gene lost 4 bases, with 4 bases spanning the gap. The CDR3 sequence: CATSRDGNTIYF. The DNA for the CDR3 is TGTGCCACCAGCAGGGACGGAAACACCATATATTTT.

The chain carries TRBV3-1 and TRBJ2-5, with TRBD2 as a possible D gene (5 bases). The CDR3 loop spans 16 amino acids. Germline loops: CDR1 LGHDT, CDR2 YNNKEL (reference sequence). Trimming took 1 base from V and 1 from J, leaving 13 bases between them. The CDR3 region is CASSQGEGSFQETQYF. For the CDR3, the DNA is TGTGCCAGCAGCCAAGGTGAAGGGAGTTTCCAAGAGACCCAGTACTTC.

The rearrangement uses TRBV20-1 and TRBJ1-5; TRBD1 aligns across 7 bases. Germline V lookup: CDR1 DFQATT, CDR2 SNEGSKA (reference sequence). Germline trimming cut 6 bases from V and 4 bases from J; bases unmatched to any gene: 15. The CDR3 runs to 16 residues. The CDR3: CSATEGALGLNQPQHF. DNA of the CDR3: TGCAGTGCGACTGAGGGGGCCCTGGGCCTTAATCAGCCCCAGCATTTT.

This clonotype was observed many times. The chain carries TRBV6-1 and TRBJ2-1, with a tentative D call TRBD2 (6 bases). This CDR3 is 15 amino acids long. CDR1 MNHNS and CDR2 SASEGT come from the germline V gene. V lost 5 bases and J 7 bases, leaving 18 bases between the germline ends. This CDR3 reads CASSLTGLEWNEQFF. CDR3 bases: TGTGCCAGCAGTCTTACGGGACTCGAGTGGAATGAGCAGTTCTTC.

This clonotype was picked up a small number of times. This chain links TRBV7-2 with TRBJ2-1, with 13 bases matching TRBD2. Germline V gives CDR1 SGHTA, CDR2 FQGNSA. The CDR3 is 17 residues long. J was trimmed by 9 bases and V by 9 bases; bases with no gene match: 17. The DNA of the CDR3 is TGTGCCAGTCCCCCAGACATACTAGCGGGGGGGCAGGGTGAGCAGTTCTTC. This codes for CASPPDILAGGQGEQFF. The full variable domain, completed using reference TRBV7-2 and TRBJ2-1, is GAGVSQSPSNKVTEKGKDVELRCDPISGHTALYWYRQSLGQGLEFLIYFQGNSAPDKSGLPSDRFSAERTGGSVSTLTIQRTQQEDSAVYLCASPPDILAGGQGEQFFGPGTRLTVL.

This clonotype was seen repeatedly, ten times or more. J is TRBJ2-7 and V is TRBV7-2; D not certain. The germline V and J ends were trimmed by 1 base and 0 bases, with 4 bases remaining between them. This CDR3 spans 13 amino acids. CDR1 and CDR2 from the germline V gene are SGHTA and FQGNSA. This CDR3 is CASSLEISYEQYF. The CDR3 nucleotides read TGTGCCAGCAGCTTAGAAATCTCCTACGAGCAGTACTTC.

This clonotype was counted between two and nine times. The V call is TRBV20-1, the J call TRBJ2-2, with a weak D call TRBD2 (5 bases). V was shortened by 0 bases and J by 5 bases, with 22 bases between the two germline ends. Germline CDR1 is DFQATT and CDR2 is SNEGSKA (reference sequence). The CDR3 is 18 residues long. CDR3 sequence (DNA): TGCAGTGCTAGAGATCCAGCGAGTGCGCGGGTTGAGACCGGGGAGCTGTTTTTT. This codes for CSARDPASARVETGELFF.

The CDR3 loop reads CASTTGVAGLDEQFF. For the CDR3, the DNA is TGCGCCAGCACCACGGGAGTAGCGGGACTTGATGAGCAGTTCTTC. This chain connects TRBV4-1 to TRBJ2-1; TRBD2 agrees at 8 bases. Germline V gene sequence: CDR1 MGHRA, CDR2 YSYEKL. J lost 8 bases, V lost 7 bases, and 13 bases had no gene match. The length of the CDR3 is 15 residues.

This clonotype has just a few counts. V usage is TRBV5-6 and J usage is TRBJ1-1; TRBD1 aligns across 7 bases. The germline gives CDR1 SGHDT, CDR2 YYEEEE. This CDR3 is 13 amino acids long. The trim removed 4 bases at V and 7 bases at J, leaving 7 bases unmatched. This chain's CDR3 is CASSRDRGGEAFF. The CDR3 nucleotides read TGTGCCAGCAGCAGGGACAGAGGGGGTGAAGCTTTCTTT.